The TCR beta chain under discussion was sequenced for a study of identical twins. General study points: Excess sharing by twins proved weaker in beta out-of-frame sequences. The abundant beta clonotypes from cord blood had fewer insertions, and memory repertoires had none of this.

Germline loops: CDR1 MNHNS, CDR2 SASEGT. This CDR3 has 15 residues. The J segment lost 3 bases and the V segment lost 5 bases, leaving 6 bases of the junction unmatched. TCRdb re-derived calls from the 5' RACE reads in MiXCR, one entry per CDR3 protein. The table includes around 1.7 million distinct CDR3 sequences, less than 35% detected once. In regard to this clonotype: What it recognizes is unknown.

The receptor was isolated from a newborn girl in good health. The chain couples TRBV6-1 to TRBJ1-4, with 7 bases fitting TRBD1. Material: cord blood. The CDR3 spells CASSFHRGANEKLFF. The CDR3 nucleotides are TGTGCCAGCAGTTTTCACAGGGGAGCTAATGAAAAACTGTTTTTT.